The TCR beta chain under discussion was sequenced for a study of identical twins. Germline CDR1 SNHLY, CDR2 FYNNEI. Unmatched junction bases numbered 5, after V lost 6 bases and J lost 6 bases. The CDR3 contains 14 residues. Points from the study as a whole: While abundant cord blood beta clonotypes carried fewer insertions, memory repertoires showed no such pattern. Models, which agreed with sharing between unrelated individuals, nonetheless underestimated the out-of-frame TCR alpha sharing seen in monozygotic twins. Beta out-of-frame sequences showed weaker excess sharing between twins.

Template switching created a universal primer site, and the cDNA included unique molecular identifiers. TCRdb redid the calling of the 5' RACE reads with MiXCR, one entry per CDR3 protein. The sample shows about 280,000 distinct CDR3 sequences, less than 9% of them seen only once. This clonotype has more than one count but fewer than ten. The antigen is undetermined. The same data also contributed to another study, on yellow fever vaccine responses in identical twins.

This rearrangement joins TRBV2 to TRBJ2-1, with TRBD2 identical over 10 bases. The sequencing sample was made of memory (CD45RO+) T cells sorted from blood. This receptor was taken from a woman under 30 in good health. The DNA for the CDR3 is TGTGCCAGCAGACTCACTAGCGGGGCCAATGAGCAGTTCTTC. Amino acid sequence: CASRLTSGANEQFF.